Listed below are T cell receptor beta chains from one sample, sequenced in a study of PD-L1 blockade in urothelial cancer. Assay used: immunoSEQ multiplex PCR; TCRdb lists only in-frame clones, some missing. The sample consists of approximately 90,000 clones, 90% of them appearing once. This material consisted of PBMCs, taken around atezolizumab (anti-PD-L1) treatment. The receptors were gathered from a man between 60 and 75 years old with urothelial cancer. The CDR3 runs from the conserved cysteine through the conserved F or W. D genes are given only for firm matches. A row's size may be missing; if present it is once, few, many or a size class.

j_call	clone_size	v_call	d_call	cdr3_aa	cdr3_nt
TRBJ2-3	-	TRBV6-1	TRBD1	CASSARDRGPGDTQYF	TGTGCCAGCAGTGCCAGGGACAGGGGGCCGGGAGATACGCAGTATTTT
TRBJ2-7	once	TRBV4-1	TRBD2	CASSSLADYSYEQYF	TGCGCCAGCAGCTCACTAGCGGATTACTCCTACGAGCAGTACTTC
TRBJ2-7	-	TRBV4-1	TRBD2	CASSQVRGGYEQYF	TGCGCCAGCAGCCAAGTGCGGGGGGGTTACGAGCAGTACTTC
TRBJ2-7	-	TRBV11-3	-	CASARREETYEQYF	TGTGCCAGCGCAAGGAGGGAGGAAACCTACGAGCAGTACTTC
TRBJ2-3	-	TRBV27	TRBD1	CASSETGATDTQYF	TGTGCCAGCAGCGAAACAGGGGCCACAGATACGCAGTATTTT
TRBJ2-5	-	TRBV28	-	CASSPTSGTQYF	TGTGCCAGCAGTCCCACCTCCGGGACCCAGTACTTC
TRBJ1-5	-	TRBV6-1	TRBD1	CAARGPDNQPQHF	TGTGCCGCCAGGGGGCCGGACAATCAGCCCCAGCATTTT
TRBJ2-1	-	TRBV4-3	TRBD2	CASSQDVYPGLAGVYEQFF	TGCGCCAGCAGCCAAGATGTCTATCCGGGACTAGCGGGAGTCTATGAGCAGTTCTTC
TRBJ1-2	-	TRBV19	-	CASTGPAEGSYGYTF	TGTGCCAGTACGGGCCCTGCTGAGGGTTCTTATGGCTACACCTTC
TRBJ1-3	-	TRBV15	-	CATSRGQTGNTIYF	TGTGCCACCAGCAGAGGCCAGACTGGAAACACCATATATTTT
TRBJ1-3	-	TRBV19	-	CASRSGAAGNTIYF	TGTGCCAGTAGGTCAGGGGCAGCTGGAAACACCATATATTTT
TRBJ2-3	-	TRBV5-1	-	CASSSVERAADTQYF	TGCGCCAGCAGCTCAGTCGAGCGGGCGGCAGATACGCAGTATTTT
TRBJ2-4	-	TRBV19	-	CASSRGTSENIQYF	TGTGCCAGTAGTAGGGGGACTTCAGAAAACATTCAGTACTTC
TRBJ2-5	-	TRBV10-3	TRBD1	CAISETGQGKGTQYF	TGTGCCATCAGTGAAACGGGACAGGGGAAAGGGACCCAGTACTTC
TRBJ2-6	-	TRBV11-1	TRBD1	CASSLQGAGANVLTF	TGTGCCAGCAGCTTACAGGGGGCTGGGGCCAACGTCCTGACTTTC
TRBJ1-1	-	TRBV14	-	CASSQVPGTEAFF	TGTGCCAGCAGCCAAGTGCCGGGTACTGAAGCTTTCTTT
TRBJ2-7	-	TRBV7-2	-	CASSSFPGISYEQYF	TGTGCCAGCAGCTCGTTCCCAGGGATCTCCTACGAGCAGTACTTC
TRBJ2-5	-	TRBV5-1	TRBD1	CASAPAPDRGLGGTQYF	TGCGCCAGCGCCCCGGCCCCGGACAGGGGCTTGGGGGGGACCCAGTACTTC
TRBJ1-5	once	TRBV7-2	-	CASSLASRGVLGPQHF	TGTGCCAGCAGCTTAGCCTCCAGGGGCGTATTAGGGCCCCAGCATTTT
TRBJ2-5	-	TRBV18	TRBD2	CASSNLAGAETQYF	TGTGCCAGCTCAAACTTAGCGGGAGCAGAGACCCAGTACTTC
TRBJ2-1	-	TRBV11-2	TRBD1	CASSPGTEYNEQFF	TGTGCCAGCAGCCCCGGGACAGAATACAATGAGCAGTTCTTC
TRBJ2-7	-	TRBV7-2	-	CASSLGGGGYSYEQYF	TGTGCCAGCAGCTTAGGGGGCGGGGGCTACTCCTACGAGCAGTACTTC
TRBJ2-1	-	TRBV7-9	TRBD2	CASSLVGGAGFNEQFF	TGTGCCAGCAGCTTAGTCGGGGGGGCGGGTTTCAATGAGCAGTTCTTC
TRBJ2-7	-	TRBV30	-	CAWSRGTLGEQYF	TGTGCCTGGAGTCGTGGGACATTAGGCGAGCAGTACTTC
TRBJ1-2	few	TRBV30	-	CAWSVEANYGYTF	TGTGCCTGGAGTGTAGAGGCGAACTATGGCTACACCTTC
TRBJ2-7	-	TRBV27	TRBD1	CASSAGQGQYF	TGTGCCAGCAGTGCCGGACAGGGGCAGTACTTC
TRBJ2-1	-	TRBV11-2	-	CASSPGTGLQQARQFF	TGTGCCAGCAGCCCAGGAACGGGACTTCAACAGGCGAGGCAGTTCTTC
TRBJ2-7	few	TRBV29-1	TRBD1	CSVARRTGVNEQYF	TGCAGCGTCGCCCGAAGGACAGGGGTAAACGAGCAGTACTTC
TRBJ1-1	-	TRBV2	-	CASSDTTGLVTEAFF	TGTGCCAGCAGTGACACAACAGGGCTCGTCACTGAAGCTTTCTTT
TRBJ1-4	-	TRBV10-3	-	CATGAGLDEKLFF	TGTGCCACCGGTGCGGGTCTCGATGAAAAACTGTTTTTT
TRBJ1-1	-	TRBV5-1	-	CASSLDRQNTEAFF	TGCGCCAGCAGCTTAGACAGGCAGAACACTGAAGCTTTCTTT
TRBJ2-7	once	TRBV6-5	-	CASSGRYEQYF	TGTGCCAGCAGTGGGCGATACGAGCAGTACTTC
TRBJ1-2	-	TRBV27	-	CASSLPGYGYTF	TGTGCCAGCAGTTTACCAGGGTACGGCTACACCTTC
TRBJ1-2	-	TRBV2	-	CASSDGAGGRGGYTF	TGTGCCAGCAGTGACGGCGCGGGGGGCCGTGGTGGCTACACCTTC
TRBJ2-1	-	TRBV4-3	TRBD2	CASSQRTSGLYNEQFF	TGCGCCAGCAGCCAGCGGACTAGCGGCCTCTACAATGAGCAGTTCTTC
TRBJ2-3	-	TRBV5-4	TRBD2	CASSPRGRGGADTQYF	TGTGCCAGCAGCCCCCGAGGGCGGGGGGGCGCAGATACGCAGTATTTT
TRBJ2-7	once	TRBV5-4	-	CASSPRVGQREREQYF	TGTGCCAGCAGCCCCCGAGTGGGACAGCGGGAGCGCGAGCAGTACTTC
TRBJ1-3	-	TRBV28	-	CASLQVDTIYF	TGTGCCAGCCTCCAGGTCGACACCATATATTTT
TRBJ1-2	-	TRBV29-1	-	CSVRGGEGYGYTF	TGCAGCGTCCGGGGAGGGGAAGGCTATGGCTACACCTTC
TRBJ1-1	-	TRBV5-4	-	CASTLYQGWNTEAFF	TGTGCCAGCACCCTTTACCAGGGATGGAACACTGAAGCTTTCTTT
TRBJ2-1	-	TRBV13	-	CASSLANEQFF	TGTGCCAGCAGCTTAGCGAATGAGCAGTTCTTC
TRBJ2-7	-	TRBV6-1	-	CASTTYYEQYF	TGTGCCAGCACTACCTACTACGAGCAGTACTTC
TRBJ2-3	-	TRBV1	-	CTSSQDWASGSTDTQYF	-
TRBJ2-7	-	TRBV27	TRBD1	CASSLTGTGFHEQYF	TGTGCCAGCAGCTTGACCGGGACAGGGTTCCACGAGCAGTACTTC
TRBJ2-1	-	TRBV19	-	CASSPRLVYEQFF	TGTGCCAGTAGCCCCCGACTAGTTTATGAGCAGTTCTTC
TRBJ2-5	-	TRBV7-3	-	CASSPKGDTEETQYF	TGTGCCAGCAGCCCAAAGGGGGACACGGAAGAGACCCAGTACTTC
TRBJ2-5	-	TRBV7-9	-	CASSLTSEETQYF	TGTGCCAGCAGCTTAACTTCGGAAGAGACCCAGTACTTC
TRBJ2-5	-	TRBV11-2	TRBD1	CASSLRTGGAETQYF	TGTGCCAGCAGCCTAAGGACAGGGGGCGCCGAGACCCAGTACTTC
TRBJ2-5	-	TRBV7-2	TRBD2	CASSLASRGGLETQYF	TGTGCCAGCAGCTTAGCTTCGCGGGGGGGCCTAGAGACCCAGTACTTC
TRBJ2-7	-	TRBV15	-	CATSRDVSEQYF	TGTGCCACCAGCAGAGACGTGTCCGAGCAGTACTTC
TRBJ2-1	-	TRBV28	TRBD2	CASSSPSGRGDEQFF	TGTGCCAGCAGTTCTCCAAGCGGGAGGGGGGATGAGCAGTTCTTC
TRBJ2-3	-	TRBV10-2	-	CASSSSDTQYF	TGCGCCAGCTCTAGCTCCGATACGCAGTATTTT
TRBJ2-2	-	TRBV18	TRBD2	CASSPQGLASVFVPGELFF	TGTGCCAGCTCACCACAGGGACTAGCTTCGGTCTTCGTTCCCGGGGAGCTGTTTTTT
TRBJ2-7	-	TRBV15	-	CATSRDLYGGEQYF	TGTGCCACCAGCAGAGATCTTTATGGGGGGGAGCAGTACTTC
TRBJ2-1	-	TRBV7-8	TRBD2	CASTLRGGTSGGLSYNEQFF	TGTGCCAGCACCCTGAGAGGCGGGACTAGCGGGGGACTATCCTACAATGAGCAGTTCTTC